A single T cell receptor (beta chain) is shown here with its context. The CDR3 sequence is 14 residues long. V lost 7 bases to trimming and J lost 0 bases; unmatched junction nucleotides: 3. Germline values: CDR1 MRHNA, CDR2 SNTAGT. Those who participated ranged in age from about 18 to 95 years and resided in 24 US areas. Clinical history as reported by participants underpinned cohort assignment. These data come from a study of blood T cell repertoires in COVID-19. Study-wide context: The United States, Italy and Spain were the sources of the acute and convalescent COVID-19 samples.

Authors' data handling: Reference gene primer amplification yielded estimated nucleated cell counts. Data came from immunoSEQ multiplex PCR; TCRdb stores just in-frame clones and leaves some out. Clone size and the V and J calls come from that table; the DNA yielded D and trimming. In the table there are some 290,000 clones, just over 90% of which are singletons. The sequenced sample consisted of PBMCs or T cells enriched from blood (not recorded which). This TCR came from a middle-aged woman with acute COVID-19. The J gene is TRBJ2-1, the V gene TRBV6-4; TRBD2 matches at 7 bases. The CDR3 spells CASNQRGSYNEQFF. The CDR3 coding sequence is TGTGCCAGCAACCAGCGGGGCTCCTACAATGAGCAGTTCTTC.